This T cell receptor (beta chain) came from a study of T cell clones after liver transplantation. The repertoire was sequenced with immunoSEQ multiplex PCR; TCRdb's copy has only in-frame clones and lacks some. The sample contains roughly 100,000 clones, about 86% of which appear only once. This specimen was CD4+ T cells from blood, taken around 4 years after liver transplant. The receptor's source is a human patient who received a liver transplant. The T cells may come from the graft donor.

The CDR3 protein is CASRGSPGADGYTF. Written as DNA, the CDR3 is TGTGCCAGCAGGGGGAGTCCGGGGGCGGATGGCTACACCTTC. The J gene is TRBJ1-2, the V gene TRBV28; possible D gene TRBD1, 6 bases. V was clipped by 6 bases and J by 6 bases, with 17 bases between them. Germline V gene lookup returns CDR1 MDHEN and CDR2 SYDVKM. CDR3 length: 14 amino acids.